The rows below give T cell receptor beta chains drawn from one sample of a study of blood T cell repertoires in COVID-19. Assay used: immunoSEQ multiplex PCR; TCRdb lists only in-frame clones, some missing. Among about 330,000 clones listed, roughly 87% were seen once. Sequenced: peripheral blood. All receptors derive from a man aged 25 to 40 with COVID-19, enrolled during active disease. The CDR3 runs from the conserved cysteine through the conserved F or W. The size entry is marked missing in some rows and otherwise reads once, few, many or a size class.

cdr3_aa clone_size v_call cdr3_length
CASSQSNGGREQYF few TRBV16 14
CASSEARLDEQFF - TRBV25-1 13
CASSQGWTGYEQYF - TRBV14 14
CASSRTGLAGELFF - TRBV7-2 14
CASSLGLAGRYEQYF - TRBV5-5 15
CSVSGLYQETQYF - TRBV29-1 13
CASSDDIGATYNEQFF - TRBV6-4 16
CATSHPGQSTDTQYF - TRBV15 15
CASSPSNQPQHF - TRBV27 12
CASSPATQNTEAFF - TRBV18 14
CASSFQGAGGTDTQYF - TRBV11-3 16
CASRTGTSSDTQYF - TRBV6-5 14
CATKRANTGELFF - TRBV24-1 13
CASSLVSGGGTQYF many TRBV7-2 14
CSAMRQYEQYF once TRBV20-1 11
CASSQGWGDTEAFF - TRBV4-3 14
CASSYQGALSGYTF - TRBV6-5 14
CASSIGTANTEAFF - TRBV7-2 14
CAWRRTGKSRETQYF - TRBV30 15
CASSQVAGGFTGELFF once TRBV4-1 16